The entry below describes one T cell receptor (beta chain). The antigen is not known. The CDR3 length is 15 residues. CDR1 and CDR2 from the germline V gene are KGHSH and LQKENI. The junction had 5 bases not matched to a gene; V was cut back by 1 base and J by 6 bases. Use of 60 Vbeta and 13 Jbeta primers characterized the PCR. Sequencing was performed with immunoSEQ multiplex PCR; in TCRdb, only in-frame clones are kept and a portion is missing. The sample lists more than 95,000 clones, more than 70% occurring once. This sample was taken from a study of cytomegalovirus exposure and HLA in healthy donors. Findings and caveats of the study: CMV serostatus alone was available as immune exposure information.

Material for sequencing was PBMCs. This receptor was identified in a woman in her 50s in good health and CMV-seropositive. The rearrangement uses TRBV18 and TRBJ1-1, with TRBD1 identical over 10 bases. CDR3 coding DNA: TGTGCCAGCTCACCACAGGGACAGGGGACCGCTGAAGCTTTCTTT. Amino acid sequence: CASSPQGQGTAEAFF.